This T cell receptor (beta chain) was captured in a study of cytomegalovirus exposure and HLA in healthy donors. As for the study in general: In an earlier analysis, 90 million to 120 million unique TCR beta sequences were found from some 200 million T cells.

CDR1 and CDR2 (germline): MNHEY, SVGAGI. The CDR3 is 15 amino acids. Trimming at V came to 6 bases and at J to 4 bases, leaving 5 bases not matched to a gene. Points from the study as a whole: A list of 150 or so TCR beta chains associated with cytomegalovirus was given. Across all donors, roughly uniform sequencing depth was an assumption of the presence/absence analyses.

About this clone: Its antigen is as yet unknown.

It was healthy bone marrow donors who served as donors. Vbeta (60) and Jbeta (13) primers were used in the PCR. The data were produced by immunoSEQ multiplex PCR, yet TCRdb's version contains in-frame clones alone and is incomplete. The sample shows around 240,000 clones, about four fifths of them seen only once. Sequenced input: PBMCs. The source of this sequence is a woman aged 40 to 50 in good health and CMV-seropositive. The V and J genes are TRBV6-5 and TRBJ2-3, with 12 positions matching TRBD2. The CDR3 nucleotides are TGTGCCAGCAGCCCGGGACTAGCGGGCTCAGATACGCAGTATTTT. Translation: CASSPGLAGSDTQYF.